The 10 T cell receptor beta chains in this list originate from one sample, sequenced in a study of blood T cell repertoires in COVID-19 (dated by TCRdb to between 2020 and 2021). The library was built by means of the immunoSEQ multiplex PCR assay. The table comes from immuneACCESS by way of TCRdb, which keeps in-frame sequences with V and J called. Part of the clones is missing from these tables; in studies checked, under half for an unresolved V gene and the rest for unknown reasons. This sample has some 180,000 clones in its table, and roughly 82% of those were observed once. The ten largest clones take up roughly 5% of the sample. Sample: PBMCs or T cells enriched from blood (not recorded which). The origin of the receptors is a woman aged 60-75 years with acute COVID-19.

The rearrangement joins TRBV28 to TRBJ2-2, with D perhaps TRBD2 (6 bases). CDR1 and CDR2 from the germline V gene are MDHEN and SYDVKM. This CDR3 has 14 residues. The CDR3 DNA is TGTGCATCTAGGGAGGTAGCGAACACCGGGGAGCTGTTTTTT. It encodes CASREVANTGELFF.

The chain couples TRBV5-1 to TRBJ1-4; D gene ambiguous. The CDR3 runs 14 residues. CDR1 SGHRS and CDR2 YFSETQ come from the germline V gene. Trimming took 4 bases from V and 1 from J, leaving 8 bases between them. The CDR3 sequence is CASSPAGTNEKLFF. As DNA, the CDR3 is TGCGCCAGCAGCCCAGCGGGAACTAATGAAAAACTGTTTTTT.

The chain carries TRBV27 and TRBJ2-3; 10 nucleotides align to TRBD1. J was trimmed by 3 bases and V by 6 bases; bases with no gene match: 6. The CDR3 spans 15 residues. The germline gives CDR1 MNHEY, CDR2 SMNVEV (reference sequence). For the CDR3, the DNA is TGTGCCAGCAGCAGACAGGGGGCGGCTACAGATACGCAGTATTTT. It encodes CASSRQGAATDTQYF.

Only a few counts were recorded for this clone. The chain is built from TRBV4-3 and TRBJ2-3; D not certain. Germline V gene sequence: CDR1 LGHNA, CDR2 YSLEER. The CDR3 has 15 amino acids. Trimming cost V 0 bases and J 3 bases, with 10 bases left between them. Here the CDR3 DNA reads TGCGCCAGCAGCCAAGATCCGTGGAGTACAGATACGCAGTATTTT. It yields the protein CASSQDPWSTDTQYF.

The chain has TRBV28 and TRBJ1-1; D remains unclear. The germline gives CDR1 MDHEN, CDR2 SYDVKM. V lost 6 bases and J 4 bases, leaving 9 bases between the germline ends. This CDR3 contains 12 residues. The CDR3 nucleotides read TGTGCCAGCAGCGTTTTCGGCACTGAAGCTTTCTTT. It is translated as CASSVFGTEAFF.

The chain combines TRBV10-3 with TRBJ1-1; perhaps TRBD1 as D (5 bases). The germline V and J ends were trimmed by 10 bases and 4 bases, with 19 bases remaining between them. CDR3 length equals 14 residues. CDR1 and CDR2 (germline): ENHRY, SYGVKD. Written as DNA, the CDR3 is TGTGCCACCACCTACGGTCGCGGGGCCACTGAAGCTTTCTTT. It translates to CATTYGRGATEAFF.

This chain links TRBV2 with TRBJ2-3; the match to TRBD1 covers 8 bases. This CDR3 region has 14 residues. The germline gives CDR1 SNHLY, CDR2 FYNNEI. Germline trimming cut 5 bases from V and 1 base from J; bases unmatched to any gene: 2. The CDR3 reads CASSMTGGTDTQYF. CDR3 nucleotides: TGTGCCAGCAGTATGACAGGGGGCACAGATACGCAGTATTTT.

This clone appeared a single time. For the CDR3, the DNA is TGCGCCAGCAGCCAAGGACTAGCGGGGTTCAATGAGCAGTTCTTC. Its protein product is CASSQGLAGFNEQFF. This rearrangement joins TRBV4-1 to TRBJ2-1, with 11 bases matching TRBD2. Germline-derived CDR1 and CDR2 are MGHRA and YSYEKL. The CDR3 extends over 15 amino acids. V was clipped by 1 base and J by 6 bases; unmatched bases: 2.

The CDR3 spells CASSSGSYEQYV. As DNA, the CDR3 is TGTGCCAGCAGCAGCGGGAGTTACGAGCAGTACGTC. The V and J genes are TRBV6-2 or TRBV6-3 and TRBJ2-7, with TRBD2 matching over 8 bases. CDR3 size: 12 residues. Germline CDR1 MNHEY, CDR2 SVGEGT. Germline trimming cut 6 bases from V and 4 bases from J; bases unmatched to any gene: 2.

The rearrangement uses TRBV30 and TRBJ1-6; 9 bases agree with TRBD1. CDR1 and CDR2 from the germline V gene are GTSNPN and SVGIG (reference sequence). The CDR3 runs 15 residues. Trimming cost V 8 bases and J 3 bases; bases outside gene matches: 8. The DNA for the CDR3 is TGTGCCCGGACAGGGGTCAACGGCTATAATTCACCCCTCCACTTT. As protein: CARTGVNGYNSPLHF.